Listed here are 23 T cell receptor beta chains from one sample, sequenced in a study of blood T cell repertoires in COVID-19. Some clones are missing from TCRdb's copy, which holds only in-frame ones; the method was immunoSEQ multiplex PCR. The table lists 45,000 to 60,000 clones, less than 90% of them singletons, with 1.9% in the top ten. Material: peripheral blood. Receptors were obtained from a woman aged 55-75 years with acute or convalescent COVID-19.

The chain carries TRBV28 and TRBJ1-2; D may be TRBD1 (5 bases). The germline gives CDR1 MDHEN, CDR2 SYDVKM. The CDR3 contains 12 residues. V was cut by 10 bases and J by 4 bases, with 13 bases left in between. In DNA form, the CDR3 reads TGTGCCACCACCTCGGGGGGCTATGGCTACACCTTC. Translation: CATTSGGYGYTF.

The CDR3 DNA follows: TGCGCCAGCAGCTTGGCGGGACAGGGTATCTATGGCTACACCTTC. Its protein is CASSLAGQGIYGYTF. The V gene is TRBV5-1, the J gene TRBJ1-2; 9 bases are a match to TRBD1. The CDR3 is made up of 15 amino acids. V was clipped by 0 bases and J by 4 bases; unmatched bases: 4. Germline lookup yields CDR1 SGHRS and CDR2 YFSETQ.

The chain is built from TRBV7-3 and TRBJ2-1; D perhaps matches TRBD2 (6 bases). Germline CDR1 SGHTA, CDR2 FQGTGA. There are 15 residues in the CDR3. Trimming shortened V by 2 bases and J by 9 bases, and 17 bases separated the two germline ends. In DNA form, the CDR3 reads TGTGCCAGCAGCTTAGCGGGGACGGAGAGCAGTGAGCAGTTCTTC. Residues: CASSLAGTESSEQFF. Supplemented by reference TRBV7-3 and TRBJ2-1, the full variable domain reads GAGVSQTPSNKVTEKGKYVELRCDPISGHTALYWYRQSLGQGPEFLIYFQGTGAADDSGLPNDRFFAVRPEGSVSTLKIQRTERGDSAVYLCASSLAGTESSEQFFGPGTRLTVL.

This sequence joins TRBV30 and TRBJ1-6; D is unclear. V was cut by 4 bases and J by 11 bases, with 12 bases left in between. The CDR3 totals 12 residues. Germline CDR1 is GTSNPN and CDR2 is SVGIG (reference sequence). In DNA form, the CDR3 reads TGTGCCTGGACTTTCGGGGATCCACCCCTCCACTTT. Protein: CAWTFGDPPLHF.

The gene calls are TRBV6-5 and TRBJ2-7; tentative D call: TRBD2 (5 bases). This CDR3 region has 14 residues. With 2 bases removed from V and 3 bases from J, the gap between germline ends came to 11 bases. Germline CDR1 is MNHEY and CDR2 is SVGAGI. CDR3 protein: CASSYPGLNYEQYF. The CDR3 coding sequence is TGTGCCAGCAGTTACCCCGGACTGAACTACGAGCAGTACTTC.

The chain has TRBV6-5 and TRBJ1-2, with 7 bases that match TRBD1. This CDR3 comprises 14 residues. V lost 5 bases and J lost 1; bases outside the gene matches: 4. Germline CDR1 is MNHEY and CDR2 is SVGAGI. The CDR3 protein is CASSPQGDNYGYTF. Here the CDR3 DNA reads TGTGCCAGCAGTCCCCAGGGGGATAACTATGGCTACACCTTC.

The chain is built from TRBV5-1 and TRBJ2-7; D is possibly TRBD1 (6 bases). Between the trimmed V and J ends, which lost 0 bases and 2 bases, there was a span of 6 bases. The CDR3 totals 13 residues. The germline V gene has CDR1 SGHRS and CDR2 YFSETQ. CDR3 bases: TGCGCCAGCAGCTTGGAGGGGGCCTACGAGCAGTACTTC. This sequence encodes CASSLEGAYEQYF.

In this sample, this clone turned up a few times. This chain uses TRBV28 with TRBJ1-6, with D unresolved. The CDR3 consists of 15 residues. The V gene lost 7 bases and the J gene lost 1 base, with 11 bases spanning the gap. CDR1 and CDR2 from the germline V gene are MDHEN and SYDVKM. The CDR3 spells CASNSYRSYNSPLHF. The CDR3 DNA is TGTGCCAGCAATTCTTATCGGTCCTATAATTCACCCCTCCACTTT.

The V and J genes are TRBV5-6 and TRBJ1-3; 10 nucleotides match TRBD1. CDR1 SGHDT and CDR2 YYEEEE come from the germline V gene. V lost 0 bases and J lost 5; bases outside the gene matches: 5. The CDR3 covers 16 residues. The CDR3 DNA sequence: TGTGCCAGCAGCTTGGTCAGGACAGGGGGTCGAAACACCATATATTTT. It encodes CASSLVRTGGRNTIYF.

There are a few counts of this clone. The chain has TRBV5-5 and TRBJ2-5; D unclear. The CDR3 runs to 16 residues. With 1 base removed from V and 5 bases from J, the gap between germline ends came to 18 bases. CDR1 is SGHKS, CDR2 YYEKEE, per germline (reference sequence). The CDR3 here is CASSLYGVTGLETQYF. The CDR3 DNA sequence: TGTGCCAGCAGCTTGTATGGAGTTACCGGTTTGGAGACCCAGTACTTC.

This clone showed up just a few times. The chain has TRBV6-5 and TRBJ1-4, with D hard to call. Trimming stripped 0 bases from V and 3 bases from J, with 11 bases between. Germline V lookup: CDR1 MNHEY, CDR2 SVGAGI. The CDR3 sequence is 16 residues long. This CDR3 reads CASSYSVRESNEKLFF. In nucleotides, the CDR3 is TGTGCCAGCAGTTACTCGGTCCGGGAATCTAATGAAAAACTGTTTTTT.

The rearrangement links TRBV6-5 to TRBJ1-6; D unclear. The germline V and J ends were trimmed by 4 bases and 11 bases, with 15 bases remaining between them. Germline lookup yields CDR1 MNHEY and CDR2 SVGAGI. The CDR3 length is 14 residues. The CDR3 spells CASSSIRHTTPLHF. As DNA, the CDR3 is TGTGCCAGCAGTTCGATACGCCATACTACACCCCTCCACTTT.

This clone was counted a single time. The chain is built from TRBV9 and TRBJ1-5; D uncertain. V gave up 0 bases and J gave up 4 bases, with 8 bases separating them. Germline CDR1 is SGDLS and CDR2 is YYNGEE. The CDR3 runs to 14 residues. DNA for the CDR3: TGTGCCAGCAGCGTAGGGGGAGCGAATCAGCCCCAGCATTTT. It specifies CASSVGGANQPQHF.

The gene calls are TRBV5-4 and TRBJ1-2; possible D gene TRBD1, 6 bases. CDR1 is SGHNT, CDR2 YYREEE, per germline (reference sequence). The V end lost 1 base, the J end lost 7 bases, and 17 bases lay between the germline ends. This CDR3 has 15 residues. DNA of the CDR3: TGTGCCAGCAGCTTGAGCGGGGGCGCGATCGGTGGCTACACCTTC. It encodes CASSLSGGAIGGYTF.

This clone has only one observation. The chain carries TRBV6-5 and TRBJ2-7; TRBD1 matches 7 bases. Germline V lookup: CDR1 MNHEY, CDR2 SVGAGI. Trimming cost V 6 bases and J 3 bases; bases outside gene matches: 11. The CDR3 spans 15 residues. CDR3: CASSYNRGPGYEQYF. The DNA for the CDR3 is TGTGCCAGCAGCTATAACAGGGGTCCCGGCTACGAGCAGTACTTC.

This clone was picked up a small number of times. The V and J genes are TRBV5-5 and TRBJ1-6, with a weak D call TRBD1 (6 bases). Germline CDR1 SGHKS, CDR2 YYEKEE (reference sequence). V lost 0 bases to trimming and J lost 8 bases, with 12 bases between them. This CDR3 has 15 amino acids. For the CDR3, the DNA is TGTGCCAGCAGCTTGGCTTGGGACATCGATTCACCCCTCCACTTT. Translating it yields CASSLAWDIDSPLHF.

Notes on this clone: One end of the junction varies from germline; a read error may be responsible. This chain links TRBV5-1 with TRBJ1-6; the D is unclear. This CDR3 comprises 13 residues. Germline V gene sequence: CDR1 SGHRS, CDR2 YFSETQ. The CDR3 reads CASRLAGGSPLHF. Here the CDR3 DNA reads TGCGCCAGCAGGTTGGCGGGAGGATCACCCCTCCACTTT.

The chain uses TRBV7-9 and TRBJ1-1, with D perhaps TRBD1 (6 bases). Germline assignment: CDR1 SEHNR and CDR2 FQNEAQ (reference sequence). Trimming left V 6 bases short and J 4 bases short, with 12 bases between. The CDR3 is 13 amino acids. CDR3 nucleotides: TGTGCCAGCAGGGATACAGGGTTCACTGAAGCTTTCTTT. This codes for CASRDTGFTEAFF.

This sequence joins TRBV7-9 and TRBJ2-3; the match to TRBD1 covers 8 bases. The CDR3 is made up of 15 amino acids. Germline CDR1 is SEHNR and CDR2 is FQNEAQ (reference sequence). The V gene end was trimmed by 5 bases and the J gene end by 1 base; junction bases not matched to a gene: 5. CDR3 sequence: CASSLQGVGTDTQYF. The CDR3 nucleotides read TGTGCCAGCAGCCTACAGGGGGTCGGCACAGATACGCAGTATTTT.

A few counts support this clone. The chain joins TRBV11-2 to TRBJ2-7; perhaps TRBD1 as D (5 bases). CDR3 size: 15 residues. Per the germline V gene, CDR1 is SGHAT and CDR2 is FQNNGV. V gave up 5 bases and J gave up 6 bases, with 20 bases separating them. CDR3 residues: CASSRSTIPGPEQYF. The CDR3 nucleotides read TGTGCCAGCAGCCGAAGCACAATACCAGGGCCCGAGCAGTACTTC.

The chain joins TRBV19 to TRBJ1-2, with D tentatively TRBD1 (5 bases). Germline CDR1 and CDR2: LNHDA and SQIVND (reference sequence). The CDR3 covers 14 residues. Trimming took off 5 bases at V and 3 bases at J, with 13 bases between the two ends. CDR3 in amino acids: CASSAAGSHYGYTF. Here the CDR3 DNA reads TGTGCCAGTAGTGCGGCAGGGTCTCACTATGGCTACACCTTC.

This rearrangement joins TRBV28 to TRBJ2-7; tentative D call: TRBD1 (6 bases). The CDR3 runs to 15 residues. Germline V gene data show CDR1 as MDHEN and CDR2 as SYDVKM. The germline V and J ends were trimmed by 6 bases and 0 bases, with 15 bases remaining between them. The CDR3 DNA is TGTGCCAGCAGCATAACAGGGCGAAGCTCCTACGAGCAGTACTTC. Translating it yields CASSITGRSSYEQYF.

The DNA for the CDR3 is TGTGCCAGCAGCTCCGGGATACAGGGGGGTATTGGCAATCAGCCCCAGCATTTT. Protein product: CASSSGIQGGIGNQPQHF. This chain connects TRBV5-6 to TRBJ1-5; TRBD1 matches at 8 bases. Germline CDR1 is SGHDT and CDR2 is YYEEEE. V gave up 3 bases and J gave up 2 bases; unmatched junction bases: 13. The CDR3 is 18 residues long.